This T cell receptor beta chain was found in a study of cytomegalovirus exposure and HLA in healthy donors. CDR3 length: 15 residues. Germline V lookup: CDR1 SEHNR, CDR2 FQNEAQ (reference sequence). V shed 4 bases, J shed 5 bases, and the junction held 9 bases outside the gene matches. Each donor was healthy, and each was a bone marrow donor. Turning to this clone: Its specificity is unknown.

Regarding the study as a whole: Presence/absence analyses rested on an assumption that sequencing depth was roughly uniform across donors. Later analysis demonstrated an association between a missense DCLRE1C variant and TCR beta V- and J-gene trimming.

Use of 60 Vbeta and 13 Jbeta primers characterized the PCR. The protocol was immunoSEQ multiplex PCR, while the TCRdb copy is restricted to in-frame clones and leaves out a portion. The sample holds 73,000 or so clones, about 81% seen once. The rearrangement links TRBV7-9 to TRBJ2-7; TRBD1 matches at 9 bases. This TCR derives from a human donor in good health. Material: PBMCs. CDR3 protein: CASSYGQGPRDEQYF. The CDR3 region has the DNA TGTGCCAGCAGCTACGGACAGGGGCCAAGGGACGAGCAGTACTTC.